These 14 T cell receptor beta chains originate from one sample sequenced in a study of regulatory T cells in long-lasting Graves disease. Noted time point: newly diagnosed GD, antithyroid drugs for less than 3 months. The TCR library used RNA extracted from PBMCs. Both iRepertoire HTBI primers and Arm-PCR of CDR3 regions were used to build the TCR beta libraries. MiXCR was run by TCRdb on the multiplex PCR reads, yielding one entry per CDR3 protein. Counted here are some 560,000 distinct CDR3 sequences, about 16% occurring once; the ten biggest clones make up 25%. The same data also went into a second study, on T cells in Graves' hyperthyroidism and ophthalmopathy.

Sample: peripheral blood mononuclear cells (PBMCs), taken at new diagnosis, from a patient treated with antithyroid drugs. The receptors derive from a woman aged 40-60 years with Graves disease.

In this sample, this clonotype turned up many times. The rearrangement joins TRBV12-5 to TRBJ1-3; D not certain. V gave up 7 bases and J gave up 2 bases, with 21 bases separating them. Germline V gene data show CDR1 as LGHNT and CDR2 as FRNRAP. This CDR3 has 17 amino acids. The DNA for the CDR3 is TGTGCTAGTGCCCCCCGTGGCTTCCAAGTTGCTGGAAACACCATATATTTT. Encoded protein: CASAPRGFQVAGNTIYF.

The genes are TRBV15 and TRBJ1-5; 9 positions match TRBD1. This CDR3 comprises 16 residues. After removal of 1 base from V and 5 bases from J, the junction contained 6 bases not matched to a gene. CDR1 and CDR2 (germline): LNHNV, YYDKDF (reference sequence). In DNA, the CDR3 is TGTGCCACCAGCAGAGGCAGACAGGGGGGGTATCAGCCCCAGCATTTT. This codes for CATSRGRQGGYQPQHF.

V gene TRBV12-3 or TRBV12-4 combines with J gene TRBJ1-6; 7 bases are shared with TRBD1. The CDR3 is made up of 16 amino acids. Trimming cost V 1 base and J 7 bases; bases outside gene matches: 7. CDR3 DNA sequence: TGTGCCAGCAGTTTAGGGGGCAGGGGGGGAAATTCACCCCTCCACTTT. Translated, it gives CASSLGGRGGNSPLHF.

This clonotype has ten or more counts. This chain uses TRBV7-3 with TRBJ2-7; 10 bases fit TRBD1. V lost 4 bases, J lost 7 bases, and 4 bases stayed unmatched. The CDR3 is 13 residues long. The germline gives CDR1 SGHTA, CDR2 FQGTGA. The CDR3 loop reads CASSSGQGREQYF. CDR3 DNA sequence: TGTGCCAGCAGCTCGGGACAGGGGCGAGAGCAGTACTTC.

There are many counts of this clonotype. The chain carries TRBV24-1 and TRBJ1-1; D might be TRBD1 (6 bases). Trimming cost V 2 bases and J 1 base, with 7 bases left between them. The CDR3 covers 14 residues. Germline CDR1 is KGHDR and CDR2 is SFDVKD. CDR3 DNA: TGTGCCACCAGTGATTCAGGGGAGAACACTGAAGCTTTCTTT. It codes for CATSDSGENTEAFF.

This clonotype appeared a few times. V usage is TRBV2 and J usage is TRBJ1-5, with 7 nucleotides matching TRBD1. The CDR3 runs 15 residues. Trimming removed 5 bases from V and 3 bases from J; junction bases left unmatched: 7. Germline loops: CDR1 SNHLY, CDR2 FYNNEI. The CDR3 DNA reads TGTGCCAGCAGTACAGAGGGGGCCCTCAATCAGCCCCAGCATTTT. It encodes CASSTEGALNQPQHF.

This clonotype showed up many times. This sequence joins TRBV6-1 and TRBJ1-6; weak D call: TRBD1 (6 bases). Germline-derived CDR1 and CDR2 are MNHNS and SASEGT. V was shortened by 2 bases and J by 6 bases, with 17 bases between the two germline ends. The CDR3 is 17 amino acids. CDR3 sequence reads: CASSEQSATGGNSPLHF. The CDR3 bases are TGTGCCAGCAGTGAACAATCCGCGACAGGTGGTAATTCACCCCTCCACTTT.

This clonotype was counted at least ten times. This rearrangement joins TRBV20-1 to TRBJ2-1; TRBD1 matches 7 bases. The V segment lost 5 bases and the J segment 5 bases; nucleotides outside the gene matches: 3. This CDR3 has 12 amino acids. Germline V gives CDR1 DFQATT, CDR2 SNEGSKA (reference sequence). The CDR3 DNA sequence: TGCAGTGCTGCCGGGACAGACAATGAGCAGTTCTTC. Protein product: CSAAGTDNEQFF.

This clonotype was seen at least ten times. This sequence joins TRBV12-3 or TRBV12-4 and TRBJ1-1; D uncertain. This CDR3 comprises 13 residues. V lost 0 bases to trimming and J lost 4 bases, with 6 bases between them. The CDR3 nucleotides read TGTGCCAGCAGTTTAGCGCGCGGCACTGAAGCTTTCTTT. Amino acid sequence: CASSLARGTEAFF.

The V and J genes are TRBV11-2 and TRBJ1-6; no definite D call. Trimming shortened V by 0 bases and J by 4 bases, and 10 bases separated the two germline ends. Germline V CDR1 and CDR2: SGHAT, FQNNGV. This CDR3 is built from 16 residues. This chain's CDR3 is CASSLDRAAYNSPLHF. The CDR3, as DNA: TGTGCCAGCAGCTTAGATCGGGCCGCATATAATTCACCCCTCCACTTT. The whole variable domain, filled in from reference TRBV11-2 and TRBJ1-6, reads EAGVAQSPRYKIIEKRQSVAFWCNPISGHATLYWYQQILGQGPKLLIQFQNNGVVDDSQLPKDRFSAERLKGVDSTLKIQPAKLEDSAVYLCASSLDRAAYNSPLHFGNGTRLTVT.

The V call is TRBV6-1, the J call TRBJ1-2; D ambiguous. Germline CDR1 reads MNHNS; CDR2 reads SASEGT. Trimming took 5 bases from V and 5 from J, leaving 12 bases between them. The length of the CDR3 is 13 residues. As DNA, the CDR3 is TGTGCCAGCAGTCCTGTGGGCAAGTATGGCTACACCTTC. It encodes CASSPVGKYGYTF.

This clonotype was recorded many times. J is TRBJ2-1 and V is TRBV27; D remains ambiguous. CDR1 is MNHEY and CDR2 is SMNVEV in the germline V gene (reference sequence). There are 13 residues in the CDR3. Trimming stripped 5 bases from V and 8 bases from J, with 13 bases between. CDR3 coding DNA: TGTGCCAGCAGTCGCCTTAGGTTCGATGAGCAGTTCTTC. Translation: CASSRLRFDEQFF.

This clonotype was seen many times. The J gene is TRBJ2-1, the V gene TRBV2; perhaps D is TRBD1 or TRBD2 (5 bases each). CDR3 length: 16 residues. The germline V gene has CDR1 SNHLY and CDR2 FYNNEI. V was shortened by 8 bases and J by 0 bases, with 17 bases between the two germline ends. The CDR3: CASSGAGQLSYNEQFF. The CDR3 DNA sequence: TGTGCCAGCTCCGGGGCAGGGCAACTCTCCTACAATGAGCAGTTCTTC.

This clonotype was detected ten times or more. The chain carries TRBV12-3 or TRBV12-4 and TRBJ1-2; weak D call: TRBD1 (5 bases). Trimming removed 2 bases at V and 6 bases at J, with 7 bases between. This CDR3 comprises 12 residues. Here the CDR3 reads CASSLIGDGYTF. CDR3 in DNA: TGTGCCAGCAGTTTAATAGGGGATGGCTACACCTTC.